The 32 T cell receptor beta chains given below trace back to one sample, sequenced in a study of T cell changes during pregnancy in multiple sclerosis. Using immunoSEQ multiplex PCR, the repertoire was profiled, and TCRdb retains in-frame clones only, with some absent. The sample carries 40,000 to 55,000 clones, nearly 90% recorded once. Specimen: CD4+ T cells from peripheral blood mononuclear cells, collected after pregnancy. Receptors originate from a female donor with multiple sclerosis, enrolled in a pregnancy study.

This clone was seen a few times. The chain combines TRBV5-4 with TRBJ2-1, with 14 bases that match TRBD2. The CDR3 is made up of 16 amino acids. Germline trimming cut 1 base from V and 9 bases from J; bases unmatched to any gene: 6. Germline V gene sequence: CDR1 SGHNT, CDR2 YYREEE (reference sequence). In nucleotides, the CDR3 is TGTGCCAGCAGCTTGCTGGGACTAGCGGGAGAGGGTGAGCAGTTCTTC. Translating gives CASSLLGLAGEGEQFF.

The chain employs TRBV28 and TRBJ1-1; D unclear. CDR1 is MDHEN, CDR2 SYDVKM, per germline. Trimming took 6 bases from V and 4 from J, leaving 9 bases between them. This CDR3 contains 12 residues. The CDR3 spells CASREAGTEAFF. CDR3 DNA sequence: TGTGCCAGCAGGGAGGCGGGCACTGAAGCTTTCTTT.

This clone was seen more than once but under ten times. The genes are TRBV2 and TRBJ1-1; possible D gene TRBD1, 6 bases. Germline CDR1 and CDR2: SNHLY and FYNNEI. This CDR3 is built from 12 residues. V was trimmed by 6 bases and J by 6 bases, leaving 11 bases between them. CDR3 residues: CASRQGTAEAFF. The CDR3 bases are TGTGCCAGCAGACAGGGTACCGCTGAAGCTTTCTTT.

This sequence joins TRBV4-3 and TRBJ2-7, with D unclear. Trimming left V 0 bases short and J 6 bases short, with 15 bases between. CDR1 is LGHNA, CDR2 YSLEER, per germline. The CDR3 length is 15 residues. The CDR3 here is CASSQDQDSLGEQYF. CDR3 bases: TGCGCCAGCAGCCAAGATCAGGATAGTTTGGGCGAGCAGTACTTC.

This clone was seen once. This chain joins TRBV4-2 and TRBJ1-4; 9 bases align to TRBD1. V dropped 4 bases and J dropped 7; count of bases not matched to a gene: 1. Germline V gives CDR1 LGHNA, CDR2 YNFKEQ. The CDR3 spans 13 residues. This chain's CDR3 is CASSPGQGEKLFF. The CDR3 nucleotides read TGTGCCAGCAGCCCGGGACAGGGTGAAAAACTGTTTTTT.

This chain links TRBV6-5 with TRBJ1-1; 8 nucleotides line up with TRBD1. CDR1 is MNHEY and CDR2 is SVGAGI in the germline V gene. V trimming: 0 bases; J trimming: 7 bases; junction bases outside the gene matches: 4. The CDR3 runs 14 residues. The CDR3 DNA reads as TGTGCCAGCAGTTACTCGCGCGACAGGGGTGAAGCTTTCTTT. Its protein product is CASSYSRDRGEAFF.

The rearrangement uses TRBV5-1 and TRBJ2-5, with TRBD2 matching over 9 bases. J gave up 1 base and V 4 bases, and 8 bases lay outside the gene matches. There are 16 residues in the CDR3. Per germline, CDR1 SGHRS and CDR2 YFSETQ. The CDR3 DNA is TGCGCCAGCAGCCCGACGGCGGGAGGGGGCCAAGAGACCCAGTACTTC. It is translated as CASSPTAGGGQETQYF.

The CDR3 here is CASSQGYRSYEQYF. In DNA, the CDR3 is TGCGCCAGCAGCCAAGGATACAGATCCTACGAGCAGTACTTC. This rearrangement joins TRBV4-3 to TRBJ2-7, with no clear D. This CDR3 is built from 14 residues. V lost 1 base, J lost 1 base, and 8 bases lay in between. Germline V gene data show CDR1 as LGHNA and CDR2 as YSLEER.

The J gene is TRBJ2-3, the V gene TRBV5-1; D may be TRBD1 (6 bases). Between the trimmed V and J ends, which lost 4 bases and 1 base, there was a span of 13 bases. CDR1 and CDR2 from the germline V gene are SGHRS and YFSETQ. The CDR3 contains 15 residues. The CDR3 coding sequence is TGCGCCAGCAGCCCGGGACACTCACGCACAGATACGCAGTATTTT. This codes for CASSPGHSRTDTQYF. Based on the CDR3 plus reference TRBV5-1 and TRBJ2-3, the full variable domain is KAGVTQTPRYLIKTRGQQVTLSCSPISGHRSVSWYQQTPGQGLQFLFEYFSETQRNKGNFPGRFSGRQFSNSRSEMNVSTLELGDSALYLCASSPGHSRTDTQYFGPGTRLTVL.

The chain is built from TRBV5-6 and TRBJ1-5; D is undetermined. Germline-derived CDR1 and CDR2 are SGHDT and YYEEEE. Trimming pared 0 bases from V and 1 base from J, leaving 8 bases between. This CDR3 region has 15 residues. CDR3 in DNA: TGTGCCAGCAGCTTGGGGCGGGGAAGCAATCAGCCCCAGCATTTT. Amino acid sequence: CASSLGRGSNQPQHF.

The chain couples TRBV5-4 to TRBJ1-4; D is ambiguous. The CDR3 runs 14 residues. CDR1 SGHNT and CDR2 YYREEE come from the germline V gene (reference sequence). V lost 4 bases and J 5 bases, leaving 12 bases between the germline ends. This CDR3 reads CASSNPQSNEKLFF. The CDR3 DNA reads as TGTGCCAGCAGCAACCCACAATCCAATGAAAAACTGTTTTTT.

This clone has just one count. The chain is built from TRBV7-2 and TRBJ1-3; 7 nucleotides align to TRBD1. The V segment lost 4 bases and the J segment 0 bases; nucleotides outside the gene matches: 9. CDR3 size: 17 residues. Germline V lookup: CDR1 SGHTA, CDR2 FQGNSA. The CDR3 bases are TGTGCCAGCAGCTCAAGGACAGGTCTAAGCTCTGGAAACACCATATATTTT. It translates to CASSSRTGLSSGNTIYF.

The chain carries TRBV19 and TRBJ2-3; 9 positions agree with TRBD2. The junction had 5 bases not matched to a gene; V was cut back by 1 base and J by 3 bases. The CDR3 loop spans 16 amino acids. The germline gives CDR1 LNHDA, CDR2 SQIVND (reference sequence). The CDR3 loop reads CASSIGAGGVTDTQYF. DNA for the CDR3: TGTGCCAGTAGTATAGGTGCGGGAGGGGTTACAGATACGCAGTATTTT.

CDR3 loop: CSVDDSYGYTF. The CDR3 bases are TGCAGCGTTGATGACTCCTATGGCTACACCTTC. The chain carries TRBV29-1 and TRBJ1-2; no clear D. V dropped 3 bases and J dropped 4 bases, with 6 bases sitting between them. The CDR3 contains 11 residues. The germline gives CDR1 SQVTM, CDR2 ANQGSEA.

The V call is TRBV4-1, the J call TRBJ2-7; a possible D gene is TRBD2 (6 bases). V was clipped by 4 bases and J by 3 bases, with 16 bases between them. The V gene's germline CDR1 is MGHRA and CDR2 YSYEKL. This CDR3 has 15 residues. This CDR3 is CASSLAPGVGYEQYF. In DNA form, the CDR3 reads TGCGCCAGCAGCCTCGCTCCGGGGGTCGGCTACGAGCAGTACTTC.

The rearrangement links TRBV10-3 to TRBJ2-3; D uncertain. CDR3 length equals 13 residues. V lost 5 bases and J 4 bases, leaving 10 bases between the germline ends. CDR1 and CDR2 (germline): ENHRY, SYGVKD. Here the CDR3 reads CAISPGTSDTQYF. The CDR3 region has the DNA TGTGCCATCAGTCCGGGTACTTCAGATACGCAGTATTTT.

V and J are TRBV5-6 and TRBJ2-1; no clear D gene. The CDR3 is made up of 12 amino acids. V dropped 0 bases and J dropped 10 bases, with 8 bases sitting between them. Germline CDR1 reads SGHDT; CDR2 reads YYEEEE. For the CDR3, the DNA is TGTGCCAGCAGCTTGGTCCGGGTCGAGCAGTTCTTC. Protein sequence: CASSLVRVEQFF.

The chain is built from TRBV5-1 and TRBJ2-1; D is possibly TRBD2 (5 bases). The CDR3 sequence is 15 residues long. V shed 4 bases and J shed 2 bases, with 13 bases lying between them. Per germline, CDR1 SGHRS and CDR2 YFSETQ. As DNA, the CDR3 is TGCGCCAGCAGCCTAGAGGAGGTGGCCTACAATGAGCAGTTCTTC. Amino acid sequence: CASSLEEVAYNEQFF.

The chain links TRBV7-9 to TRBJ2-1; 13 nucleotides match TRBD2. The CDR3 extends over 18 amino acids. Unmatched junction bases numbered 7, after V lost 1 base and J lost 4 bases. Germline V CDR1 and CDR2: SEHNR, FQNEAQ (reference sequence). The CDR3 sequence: CASSLGEGTSGTYNEQFF. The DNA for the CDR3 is TGTGCCAGCAGCTTAGGGGAGGGGACTAGCGGGACGTACAATGAGCAGTTCTTC.

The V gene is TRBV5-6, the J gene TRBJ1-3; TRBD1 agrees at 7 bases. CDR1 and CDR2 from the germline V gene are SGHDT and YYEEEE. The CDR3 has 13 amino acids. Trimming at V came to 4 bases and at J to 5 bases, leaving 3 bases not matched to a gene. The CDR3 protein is CASSQGQRNTIYF. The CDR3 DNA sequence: TGTGCCAGCAGCCAGGGACAGCGAAACACCATATATTTT.

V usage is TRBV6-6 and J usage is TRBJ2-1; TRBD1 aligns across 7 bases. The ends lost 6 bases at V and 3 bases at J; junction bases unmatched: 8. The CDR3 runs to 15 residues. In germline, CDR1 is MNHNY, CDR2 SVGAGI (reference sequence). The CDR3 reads CASSPGTERYNEQFF. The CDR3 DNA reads TGTGCCAGCAGCCCCGGGACAGAACGCTACAATGAGCAGTTCTTC.

The DNA of the CDR3 is TGTGCCAGCAGCTATTCGGGACAGGGGACCACCGGGGAGCTGTTTTTT. Protein: CASSYSGQGTTGELFF. V gene TRBV7-9 combines with J gene TRBJ2-2; TRBD1 matches 10 bases. V was clipped by 4 bases and J by 4 bases; unmatched bases: 6. Germline V gene data show CDR1 as SEHNR and CDR2 as FQNEAQ (reference sequence). The CDR3 has 16 amino acids.

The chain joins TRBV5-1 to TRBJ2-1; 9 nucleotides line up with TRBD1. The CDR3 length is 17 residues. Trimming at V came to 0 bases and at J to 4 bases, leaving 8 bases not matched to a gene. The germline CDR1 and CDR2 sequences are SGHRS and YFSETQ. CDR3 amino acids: CASSLVLTGGGYNEQFF. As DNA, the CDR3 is TGCGCCAGCAGCTTGGTATTAACAGGGGGCGGGTACAATGAGCAGTTCTTC.

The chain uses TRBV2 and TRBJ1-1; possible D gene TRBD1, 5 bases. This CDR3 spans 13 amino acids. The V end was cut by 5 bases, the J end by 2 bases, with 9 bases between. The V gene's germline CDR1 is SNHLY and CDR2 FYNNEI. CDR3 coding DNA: TGTGCCAGCAGTCAGACAGATAACACTGAAGCTTTCTTT. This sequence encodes CASSQTDNTEAFF.

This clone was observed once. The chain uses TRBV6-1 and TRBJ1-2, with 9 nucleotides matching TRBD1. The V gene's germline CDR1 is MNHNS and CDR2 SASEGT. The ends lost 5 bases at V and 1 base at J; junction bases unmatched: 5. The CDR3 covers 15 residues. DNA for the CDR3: TGTGCCAGCAGTCCGCGGACAGGGGATAACTATGGCTACACCTTC. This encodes CASSPRTGDNYGYTF.

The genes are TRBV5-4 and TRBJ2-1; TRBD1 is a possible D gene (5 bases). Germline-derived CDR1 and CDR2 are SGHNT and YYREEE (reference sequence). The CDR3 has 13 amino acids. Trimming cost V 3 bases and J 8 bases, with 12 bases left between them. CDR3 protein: CASSSVIGDEQFF. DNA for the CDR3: TGTGCCAGCAGCTCCGTTATAGGGGATGAGCAGTTCTTC.

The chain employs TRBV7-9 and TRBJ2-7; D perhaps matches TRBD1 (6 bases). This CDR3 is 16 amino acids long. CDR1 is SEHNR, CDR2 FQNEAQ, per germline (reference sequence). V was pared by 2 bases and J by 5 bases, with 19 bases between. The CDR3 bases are TGTGCCAGCAGCTTATACGAGGACATGGGGGCTCACGAGCAGTACTTC. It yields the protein CASSLYEDMGAHEQYF.

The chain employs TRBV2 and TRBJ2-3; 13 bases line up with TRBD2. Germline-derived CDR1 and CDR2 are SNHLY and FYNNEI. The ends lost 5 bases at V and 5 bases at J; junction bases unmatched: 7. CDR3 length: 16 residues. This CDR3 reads CASSPGLAGVGDTQYF. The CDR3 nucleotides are TGTGCCAGCAGTCCAGGACTAGCGGGAGTCGGAGATACGCAGTATTTT.

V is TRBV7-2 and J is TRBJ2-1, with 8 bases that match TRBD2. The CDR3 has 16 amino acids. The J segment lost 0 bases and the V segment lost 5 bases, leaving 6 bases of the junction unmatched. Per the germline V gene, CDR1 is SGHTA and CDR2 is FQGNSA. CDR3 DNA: TGTGCCAGCAGCCTTAGCGGGGCGAGCTCCTACAATGAGCAGTTCTTC. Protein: CASSLSGASSYNEQFF.

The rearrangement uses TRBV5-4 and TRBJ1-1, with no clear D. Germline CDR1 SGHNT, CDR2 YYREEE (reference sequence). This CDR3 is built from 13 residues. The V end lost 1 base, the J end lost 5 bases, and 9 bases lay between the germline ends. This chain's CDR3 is CASSLNSGTEAFF. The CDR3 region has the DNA TGTGCCAGCAGCTTGAATTCGGGGACTGAAGCTTTCTTT.

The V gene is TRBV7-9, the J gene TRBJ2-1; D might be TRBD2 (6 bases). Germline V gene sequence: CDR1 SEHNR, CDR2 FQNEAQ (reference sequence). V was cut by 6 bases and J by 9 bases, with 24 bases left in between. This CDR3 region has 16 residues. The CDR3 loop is CASSSMGRERDVEQFF. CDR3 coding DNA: TGTGCCAGCAGTTCCATGGGGCGGGAAAGGGATGTTGAGCAGTTCTTC.

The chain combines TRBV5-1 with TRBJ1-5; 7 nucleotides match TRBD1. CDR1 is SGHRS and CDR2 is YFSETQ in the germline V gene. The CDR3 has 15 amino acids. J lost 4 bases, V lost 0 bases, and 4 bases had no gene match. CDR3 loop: CASSLGQGGNQPQHF. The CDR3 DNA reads TGCGCCAGCAGCTTGGGACAGGGCGGGAATCAGCCCCAGCATTTT.